This TCR beta chain comes out of a study of blood T cell repertoires in COVID-19. Clones were sequenced by immunoSEQ multiplex PCR, and TCRdb holds only the in-frame ones, with some missing. The sample shows some 39,000 clones, 90% to 95% of them seen only once. The CDR3 sequence is 14 residues long. Per the germline V gene, CDR1 is MNHEY and CDR2 is SVGEGT. Trimming cost V 2 bases and J 3 bases, with 10 bases left between them. The clonotype was recovered from a human donor in a cohort sampled during active COVID-19. V usage is TRBV6-2 or TRBV6-3 and J usage is TRBJ1-2, with D maybe TRBD1 (6 bases). Sequenced sample: peripheral blood. The CDR3 DNA is TGTGCCAGCAGTTACGGGGGCCCGGACTATGGCTACACCTTC. Protein sequence: CASSYGGPDYGYTF.